This T cell receptor beta chain came from a study of T-cell memory formation after mild COVID-19. Study-wide findings and caveats: Clones shrinking from day 15 to 85 showed even CD4/CD8 mixes; later expanders tilted CD4+. Researchers report contracting CD4+ clones mostly in CM and EM, with CD8+ clones in EMRA. Pre-infection memory held some responding clones, suggesting pre-existing cross-reactive T cells responded.

This CDR3 comprises 14 residues. V was clipped by 5 bases and J by 5 bases; unmatched bases: 7. The germline CDR1 and CDR2 sequences are SSHAT and FNYEAQ (reference sequence). As to this clonotype: Its specificity is not known.

MiXCR, applied by TCRdb to the 5' RACE reads, yields one record per CDR3 protein. The repertoire has more than 350,000 distinct CDR3 sequences, approximately 15% of them found once; the top ten carry approximately 21%. The chain carries TRBV7-7 and TRBJ2-5; TRBD1 matches at 8 bases. The receptor was derived from a man younger than 30 who had mild COVID-19 (a few samples of this study predate the infection). Cell type and time point are not known. The sample was PBMCs or a T cell subset sorted from them (not recorded which). This CDR3 is CASSATGVEETQYF. Written as DNA, the CDR3 is TGTGCCAGCAGCGCGACAGGGGTTGAGGAGACCCAGTACTTC.